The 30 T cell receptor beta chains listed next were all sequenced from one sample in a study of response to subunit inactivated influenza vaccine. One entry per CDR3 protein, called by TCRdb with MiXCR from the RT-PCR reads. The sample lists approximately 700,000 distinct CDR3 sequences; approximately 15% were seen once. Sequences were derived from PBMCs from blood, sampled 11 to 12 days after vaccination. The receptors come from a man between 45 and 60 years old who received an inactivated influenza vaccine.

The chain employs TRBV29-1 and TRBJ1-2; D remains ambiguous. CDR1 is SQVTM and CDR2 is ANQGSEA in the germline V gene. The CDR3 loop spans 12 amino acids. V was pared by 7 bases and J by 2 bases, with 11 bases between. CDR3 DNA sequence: TGCAGCGCCGGGCTACAAAACTATGGCTACACCTTC. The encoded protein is CSAGLQNYGYTF.

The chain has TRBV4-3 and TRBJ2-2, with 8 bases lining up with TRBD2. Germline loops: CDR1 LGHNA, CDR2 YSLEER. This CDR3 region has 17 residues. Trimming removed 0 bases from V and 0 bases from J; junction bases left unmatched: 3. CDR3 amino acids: CASSQEALAANTGELFF. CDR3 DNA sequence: TGCGCCAGCAGCCAAGAAGCACTAGCGGCGAACACCGGGGAGCTGTTTTTT.

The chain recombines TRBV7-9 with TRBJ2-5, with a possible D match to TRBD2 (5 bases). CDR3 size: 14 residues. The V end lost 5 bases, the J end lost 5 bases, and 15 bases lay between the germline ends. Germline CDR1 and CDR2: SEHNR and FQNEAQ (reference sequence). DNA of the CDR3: TGTGCCAGCAGCCCTCGAACCAGAGGGGAGACCCAGTACTTC. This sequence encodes CASSPRTRGETQYF.

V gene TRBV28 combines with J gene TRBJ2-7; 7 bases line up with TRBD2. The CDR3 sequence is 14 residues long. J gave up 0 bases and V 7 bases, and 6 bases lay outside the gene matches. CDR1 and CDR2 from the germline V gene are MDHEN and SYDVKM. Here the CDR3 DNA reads TGTGCCAGCACCGGACTAGGGCCCTCCTACGAGCAGTACTTC. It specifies CASTGLGPSYEQYF.

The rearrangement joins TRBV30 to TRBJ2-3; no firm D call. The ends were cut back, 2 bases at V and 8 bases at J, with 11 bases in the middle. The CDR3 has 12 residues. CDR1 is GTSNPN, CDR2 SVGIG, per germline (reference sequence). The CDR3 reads CAWSPQGPTQYF. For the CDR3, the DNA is TGTGCCTGGAGTCCCCAAGGCCCTACGCAGTATTTT.

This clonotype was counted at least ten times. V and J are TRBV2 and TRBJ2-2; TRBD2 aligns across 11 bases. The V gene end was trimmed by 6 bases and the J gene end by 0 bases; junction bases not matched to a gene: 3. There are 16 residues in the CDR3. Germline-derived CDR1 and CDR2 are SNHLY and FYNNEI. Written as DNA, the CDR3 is TGTGCCAGCAGGGCTAGCGGGGGGCCGAACACCGGGGAGCTGTTTTTT. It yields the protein CASRASGGPNTGELFF. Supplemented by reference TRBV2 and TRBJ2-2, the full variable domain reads EPEVTQTPSHQVTQMGQEVILRCVPISNHLYFYWYRQILGQKVEFLVSFYNNEISEKSEIFDDQFSVERPDGSNFTLKIRSTKLEDSAMYFCASRASGGPNTGELFFGEGSRLTVL.

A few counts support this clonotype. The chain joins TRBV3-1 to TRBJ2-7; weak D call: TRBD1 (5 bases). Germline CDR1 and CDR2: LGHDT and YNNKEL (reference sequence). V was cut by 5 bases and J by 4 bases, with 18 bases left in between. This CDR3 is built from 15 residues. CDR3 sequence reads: CASSETWGEGYEQYF. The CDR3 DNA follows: TGTGCCAGCAGCGAAACGTGGGGCGAAGGGTACGAGCAGTACTTC.

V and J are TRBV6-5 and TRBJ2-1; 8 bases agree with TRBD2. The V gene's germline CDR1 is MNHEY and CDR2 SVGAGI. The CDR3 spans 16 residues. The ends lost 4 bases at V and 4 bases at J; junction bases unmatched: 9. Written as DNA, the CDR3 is TGTGCCAGCAGTTCCTTAGCGGGACGTTTATACAATGAGCAGTTCTTC. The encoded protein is CASSSLAGRLYNEQFF.

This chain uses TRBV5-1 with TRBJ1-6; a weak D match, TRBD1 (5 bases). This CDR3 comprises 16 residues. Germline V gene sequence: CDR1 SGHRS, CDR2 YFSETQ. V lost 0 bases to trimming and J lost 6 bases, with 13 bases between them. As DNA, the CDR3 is TGCGCCAGCAGCTTGGACTCCCCTGGGGGTAATTCACCCCTCCACTTT. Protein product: CASSLDSPGGNSPLHF. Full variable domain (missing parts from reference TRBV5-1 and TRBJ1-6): KAGVTQTPRYLIKTRGQQVTLSCSPISGHRSVSWYQQTPGQGLQFLFEYFSETQRNKGNFPGRFSGRQFSNSRSEMNVSTLELGDSALYLCASSLDSPGGNSPLHFGNGTRLTVT.

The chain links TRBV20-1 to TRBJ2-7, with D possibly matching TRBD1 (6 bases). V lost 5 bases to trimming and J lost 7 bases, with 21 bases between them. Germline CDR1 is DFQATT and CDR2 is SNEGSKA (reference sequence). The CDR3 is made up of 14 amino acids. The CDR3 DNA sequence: TGCAGTGCTCGCTACGGACAGTGGATTGGGGAGCAGTACTTC. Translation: CSARYGQWIGEQYF.

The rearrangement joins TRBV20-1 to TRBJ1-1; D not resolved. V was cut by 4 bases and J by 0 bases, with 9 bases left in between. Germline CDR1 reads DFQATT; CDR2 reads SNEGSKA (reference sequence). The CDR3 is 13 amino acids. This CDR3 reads CSAMRTVNTEAFF. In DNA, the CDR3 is TGCAGTGCTATGCGGACGGTGAACACTGAAGCTTTCTTT.

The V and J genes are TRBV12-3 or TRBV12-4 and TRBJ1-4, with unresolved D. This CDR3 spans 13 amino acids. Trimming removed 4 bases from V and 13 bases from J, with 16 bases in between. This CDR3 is CASSSSTLGILFF. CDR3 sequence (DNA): TGTGCCAGCAGTTCCTCAACCCTGGGGATACTGTTTTTT.

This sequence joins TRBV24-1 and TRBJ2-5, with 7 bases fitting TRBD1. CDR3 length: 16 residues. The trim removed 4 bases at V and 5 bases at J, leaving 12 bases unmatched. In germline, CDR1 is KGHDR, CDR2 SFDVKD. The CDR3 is CATSDRRDSPRETQYF. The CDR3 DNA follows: TGTGCCACCAGTGACCGCCGGGACAGCCCCCGGGAGACCCAGTACTTC.

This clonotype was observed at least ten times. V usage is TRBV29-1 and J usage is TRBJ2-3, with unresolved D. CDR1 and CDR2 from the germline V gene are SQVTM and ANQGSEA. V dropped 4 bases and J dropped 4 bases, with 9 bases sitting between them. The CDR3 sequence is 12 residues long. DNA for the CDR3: TGCAGCGTTGTTGACGCGGCAGATACGCAGTATTTT. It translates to CSVVDAADTQYF.

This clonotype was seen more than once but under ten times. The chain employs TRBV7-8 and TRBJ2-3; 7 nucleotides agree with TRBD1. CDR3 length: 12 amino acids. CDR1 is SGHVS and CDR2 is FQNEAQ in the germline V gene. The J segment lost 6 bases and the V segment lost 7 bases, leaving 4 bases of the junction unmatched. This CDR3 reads CASTQGGDTQYF. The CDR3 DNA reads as TGTGCCAGCACCCAAGGGGGCGATACGCAGTATTTT.

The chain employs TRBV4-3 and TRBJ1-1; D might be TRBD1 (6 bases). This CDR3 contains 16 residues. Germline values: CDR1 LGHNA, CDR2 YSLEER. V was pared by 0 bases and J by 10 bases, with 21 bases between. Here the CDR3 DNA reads TGCGCCAGCAGCCAAGAACTGGGGGCGACGCTTTCGGTAGCTTTCTTT. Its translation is CASSQELGATLSVAFF.

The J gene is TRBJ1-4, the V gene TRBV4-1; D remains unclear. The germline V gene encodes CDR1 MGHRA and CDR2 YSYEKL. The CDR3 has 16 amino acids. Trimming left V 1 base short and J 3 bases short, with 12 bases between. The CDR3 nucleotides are TGCGCCAGCAGCCAAGTGGGCTGGGGTCCTAATGAAAAACTGTTTTTT. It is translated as CASSQVGWGPNEKLFF.

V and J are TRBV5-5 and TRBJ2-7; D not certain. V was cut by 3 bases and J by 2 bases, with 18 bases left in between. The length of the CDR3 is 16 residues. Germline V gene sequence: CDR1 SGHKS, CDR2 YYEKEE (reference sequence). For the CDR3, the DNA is TGTGCCAGCAGCTCCCACGCAGTAGGCGGTACCTACGAGCAGTACTTC. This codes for CASSSHAVGGTYEQYF.

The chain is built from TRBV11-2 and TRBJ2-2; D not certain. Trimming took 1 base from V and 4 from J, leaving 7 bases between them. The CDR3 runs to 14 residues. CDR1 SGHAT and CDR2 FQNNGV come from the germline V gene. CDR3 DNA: TGTGCCAGCAGCTTAGTCCACAGCACCGGGGAGCTGTTTTTT. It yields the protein CASSLVHSTGELFF.

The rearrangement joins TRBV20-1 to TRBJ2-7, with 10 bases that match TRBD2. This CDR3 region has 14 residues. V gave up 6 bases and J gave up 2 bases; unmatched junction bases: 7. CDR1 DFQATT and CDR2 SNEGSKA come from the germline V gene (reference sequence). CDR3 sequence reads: CSAPTSGHTYEQYF. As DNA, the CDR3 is TGCAGTGCCCCGACTAGCGGGCACACCTACGAGCAGTACTTC.

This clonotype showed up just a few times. The CDR3 sequence is CASSQWGSSYNEQFF. The DNA of the CDR3 is TGTGCCAGCAGCCAGTGGGGGAGCTCCTACAATGAGCAGTTCTTC. The chain carries TRBV9 and TRBJ2-1; D possibly matches TRBD1 or TRBD2 (5 bases each). The CDR3 is made up of 15 amino acids. The V end lost 4 bases, the J end lost 0 bases, and 11 bases lay between the germline ends. Germline V gene lookup returns CDR1 SGDLS and CDR2 YYNGEE.

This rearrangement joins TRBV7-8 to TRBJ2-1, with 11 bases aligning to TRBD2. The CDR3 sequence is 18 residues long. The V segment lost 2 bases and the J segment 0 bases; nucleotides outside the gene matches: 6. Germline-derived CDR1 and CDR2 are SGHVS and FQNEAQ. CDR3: CASSLRSGRAHSYNEQFF. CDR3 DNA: TGTGCCAGCAGCTTACGTAGCGGGAGGGCTCACTCCTACAATGAGCAGTTCTTC. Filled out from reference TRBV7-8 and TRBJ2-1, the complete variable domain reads GAGVSQSPRYKVAKRGQDVALRCDPISGHVSLFWYQQALGQGPEFLTYFQNEAQLDKSGLPSDRFFAERPEGSVSTLKIQRTQQEDSAVYLCASSLRSGRAHSYNEQFFGPGTRLTVL.

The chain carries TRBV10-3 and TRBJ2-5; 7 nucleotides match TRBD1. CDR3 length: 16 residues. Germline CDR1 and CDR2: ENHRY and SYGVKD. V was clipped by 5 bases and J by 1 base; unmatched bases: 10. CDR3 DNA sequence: TGTGCCATCAGTCCTGAGACAGGGACCGTCCAAGAGACCCAGTACTTC. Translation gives CAISPETGTVQETQYF.

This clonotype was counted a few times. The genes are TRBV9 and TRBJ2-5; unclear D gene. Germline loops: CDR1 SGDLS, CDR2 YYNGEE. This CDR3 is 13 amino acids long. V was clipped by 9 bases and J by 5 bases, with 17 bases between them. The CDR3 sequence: CATHSSGVETQYF. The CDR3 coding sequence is TGTGCCACACATTCTAGTGGTGTTGAGACCCAGTACTTC.

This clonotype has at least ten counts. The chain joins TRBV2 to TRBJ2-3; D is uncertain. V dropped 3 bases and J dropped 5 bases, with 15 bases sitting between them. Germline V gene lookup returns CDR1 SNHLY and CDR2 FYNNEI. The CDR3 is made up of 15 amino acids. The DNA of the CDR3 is TGTGCCAGCAGTGATTCCGGTTCAACCGGAGATACGCAGTATTTT. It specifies CASSDSGSTGDTQYF.

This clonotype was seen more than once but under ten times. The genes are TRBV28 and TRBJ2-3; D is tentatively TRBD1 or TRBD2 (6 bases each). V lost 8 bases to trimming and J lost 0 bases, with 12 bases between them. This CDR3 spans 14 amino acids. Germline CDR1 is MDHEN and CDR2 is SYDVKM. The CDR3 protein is CASRGGTSTDTQYF. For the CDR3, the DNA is TGTGCCAGCCGAGGGGGGACAAGCACAGATACGCAGTATTTT.

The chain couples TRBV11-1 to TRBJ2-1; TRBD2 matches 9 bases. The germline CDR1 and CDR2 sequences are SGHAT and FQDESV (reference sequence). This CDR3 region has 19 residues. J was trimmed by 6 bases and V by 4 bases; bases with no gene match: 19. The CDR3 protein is CASSSSLAGLEDWGNEQFF. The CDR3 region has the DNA TGTGCCAGCAGCTCCTCCCTAGCGGGATTGGAAGATTGGGGCAATGAGCAGTTCTTC.

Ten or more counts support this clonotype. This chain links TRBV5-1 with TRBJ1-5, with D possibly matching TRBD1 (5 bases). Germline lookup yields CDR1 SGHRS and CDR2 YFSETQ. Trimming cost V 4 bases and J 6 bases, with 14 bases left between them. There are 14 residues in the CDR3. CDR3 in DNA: TGCGCCAGCAGCCCGGACGGGGGGGGTCAGCCCCAGCATTTT. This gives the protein CASSPDGGGQPQHF. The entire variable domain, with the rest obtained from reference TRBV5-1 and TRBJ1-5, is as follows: KAGVTQTPRYLIKTRGQQVTLSCSPISGHRSVSWYQQTPGQGLQFLFEYFSETQRNKGNFPGRFSGRQFSNSRSEMNVSTLELGDSALYLCASSPDGGGQPQHFGDGTRLSIL.

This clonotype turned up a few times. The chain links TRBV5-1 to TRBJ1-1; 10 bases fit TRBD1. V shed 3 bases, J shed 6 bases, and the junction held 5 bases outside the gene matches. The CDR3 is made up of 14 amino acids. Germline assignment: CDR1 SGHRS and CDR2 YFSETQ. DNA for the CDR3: TGCGCCAGCAGCTACGAGGGGACAGGGGCTGAAGCTTTCTTT. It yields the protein CASSYEGTGAEAFF.

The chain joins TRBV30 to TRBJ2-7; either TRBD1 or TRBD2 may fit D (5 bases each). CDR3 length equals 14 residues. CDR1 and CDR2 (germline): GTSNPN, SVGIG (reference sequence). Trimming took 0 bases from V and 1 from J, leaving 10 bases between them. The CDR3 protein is CAWSVRGGSYEQYF. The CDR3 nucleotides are TGTGCCTGGAGTGTACGGGGCGGATCCTACGAGCAGTACTTC.